This T cell receptor (beta chain) was profiled in a study of cytomegalovirus exposure and HLA in healthy donors. Notes on the study in general: Immune exposure data for these donors was limited to CMV serostatus. Cytomegalovirus-associated TCR beta chains were listed, numbering 150 to 200. As a later analysis showed, a missense DCLRE1C variant was linked to trimming of TCR beta V- and J-genes.

The study ran its PCR with 60 Vbeta and 13 Jbeta primers. Using immunoSEQ multiplex PCR, the repertoire was profiled, and TCRdb retains in-frame clones only, with some absent. The sample consists of about 130,000 clones, about 81% of them appearing once. This clone was found a few times. What it binds is not known. The germline V gene has CDR1 SGHDT and CDR2 YYEEEE. Trimming shortened V by 2 bases and J by 7 bases, and 15 bases separated the two germline ends. This CDR3 contains 15 residues. The sequence derives from a woman between 40 and 50 years old in good health and CMV-seropositive. Specimen: PBMCs. The rearrangement uses TRBV5-6 and TRBJ1-4; possible D gene TRBD1, 5 bases. The CDR3 DNA is TGTGCCAGCAGCTTAACAGGCCCGCGCGGTGAAAAACTGTTTTTT. It yields the protein CASSLTGPRGEKLFF.